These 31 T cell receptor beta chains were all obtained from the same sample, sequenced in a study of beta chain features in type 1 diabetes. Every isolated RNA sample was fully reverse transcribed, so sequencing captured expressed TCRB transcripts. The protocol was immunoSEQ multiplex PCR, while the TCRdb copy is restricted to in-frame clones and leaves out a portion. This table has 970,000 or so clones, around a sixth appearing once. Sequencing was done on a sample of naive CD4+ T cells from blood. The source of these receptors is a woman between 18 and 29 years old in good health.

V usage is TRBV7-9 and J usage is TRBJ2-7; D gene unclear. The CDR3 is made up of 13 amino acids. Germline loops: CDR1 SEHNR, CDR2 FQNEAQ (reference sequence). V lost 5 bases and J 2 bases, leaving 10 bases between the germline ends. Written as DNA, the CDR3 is TGTGCCAGCAGCCCCCGGACCACCTACGAGCAGTACTTC. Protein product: CASSPRTTYEQYF.

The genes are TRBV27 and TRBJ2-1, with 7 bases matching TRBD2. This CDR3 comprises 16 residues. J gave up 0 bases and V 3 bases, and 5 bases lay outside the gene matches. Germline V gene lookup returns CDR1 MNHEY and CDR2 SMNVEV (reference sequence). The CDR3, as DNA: TGTGCCAGCAGTTTGCGGGAGCGGAGCTCCTACAATGAGCAGTTCTTC. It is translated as CASSLRERSSYNEQFF.

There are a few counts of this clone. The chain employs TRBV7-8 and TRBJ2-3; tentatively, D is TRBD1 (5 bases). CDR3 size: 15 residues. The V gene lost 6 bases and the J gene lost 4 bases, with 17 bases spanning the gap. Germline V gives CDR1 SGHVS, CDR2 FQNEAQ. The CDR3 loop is CASSKERGLADTQYF. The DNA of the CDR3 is TGTGCCAGCAGTAAAGAAAGGGGATTGGCAGATACGCAGTATTTT.

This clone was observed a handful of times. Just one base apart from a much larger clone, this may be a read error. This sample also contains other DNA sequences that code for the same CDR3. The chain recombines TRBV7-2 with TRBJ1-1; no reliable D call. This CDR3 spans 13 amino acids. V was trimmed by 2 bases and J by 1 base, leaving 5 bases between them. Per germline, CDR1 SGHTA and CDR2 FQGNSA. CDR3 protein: CASSLQENTEAFF. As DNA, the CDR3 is TGTGCCAGCAGCTTACAGGAGAACACTGAAGCTTTCTTT.

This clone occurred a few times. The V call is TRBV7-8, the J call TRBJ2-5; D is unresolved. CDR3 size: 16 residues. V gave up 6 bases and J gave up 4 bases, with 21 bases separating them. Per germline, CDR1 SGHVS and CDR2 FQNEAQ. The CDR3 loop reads CASSSSWTFSGETQYF. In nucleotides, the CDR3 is TGTGCCAGCAGTTCGAGCTGGACCTTCTCGGGAGAGACCCAGTACTTC.

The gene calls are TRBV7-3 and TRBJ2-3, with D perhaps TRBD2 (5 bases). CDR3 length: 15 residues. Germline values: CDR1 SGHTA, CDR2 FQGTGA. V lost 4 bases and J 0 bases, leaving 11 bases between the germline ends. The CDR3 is CASSSRGSSTDTQYF. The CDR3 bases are TGTGCCAGCAGCTCCCGGGGTAGCAGCACAGATACGCAGTATTTT.

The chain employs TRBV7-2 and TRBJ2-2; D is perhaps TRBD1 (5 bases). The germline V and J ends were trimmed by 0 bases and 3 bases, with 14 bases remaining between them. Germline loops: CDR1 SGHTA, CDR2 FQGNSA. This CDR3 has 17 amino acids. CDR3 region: CASSLAGGAQYTGELFF. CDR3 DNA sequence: TGTGCCAGCAGCTTAGCGGGTGGGGCGCAGTACACCGGGGAGCTGTTTTTT.

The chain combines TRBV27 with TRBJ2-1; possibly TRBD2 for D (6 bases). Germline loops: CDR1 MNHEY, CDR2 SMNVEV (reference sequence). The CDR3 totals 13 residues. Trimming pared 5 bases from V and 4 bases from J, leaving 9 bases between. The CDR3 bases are TGTGCCAGCAGTCCGGAGGGATACAATGAGCAGTTCTTC. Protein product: CASSPEGYNEQFF.

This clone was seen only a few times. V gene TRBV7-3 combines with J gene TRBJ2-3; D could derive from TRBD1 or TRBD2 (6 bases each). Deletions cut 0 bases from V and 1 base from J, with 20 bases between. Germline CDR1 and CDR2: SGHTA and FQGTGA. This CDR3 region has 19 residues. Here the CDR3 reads CASSLTNTRGRGRTDTQYF. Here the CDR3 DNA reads TGTGCCAGCAGCTTAACGAACACCCGGGGGCGGGGACGCACAGATACGCAGTATTTT.

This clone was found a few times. CDR3 DNA sequence: TGTGCCAGCAGCATTTCCCTTCTGGGAGATGAGCAGTTCTTC. This encodes CASSISLLGDEQFF. The chain has TRBV11-2 and TRBJ2-1; D perhaps matches TRBD2 (5 bases). The CDR3 runs to 14 residues. V was cut by 5 bases and J by 8 bases, with 16 bases left in between. The germline V gene encodes CDR1 SGHAT and CDR2 FQNNGV. The whole variable domain, filled in from reference TRBV11-2 and TRBJ2-1, reads EAGVAQSPRYKIIEKRQSVAFWCNPISGHATLYWYQQILGQGPKLLIQFQNNGVVDDSQLPKDRFSAERLKGVDSTLKIQPAKLEDSAVYLCASSISLLGDEQFFGPGTRLTVL.

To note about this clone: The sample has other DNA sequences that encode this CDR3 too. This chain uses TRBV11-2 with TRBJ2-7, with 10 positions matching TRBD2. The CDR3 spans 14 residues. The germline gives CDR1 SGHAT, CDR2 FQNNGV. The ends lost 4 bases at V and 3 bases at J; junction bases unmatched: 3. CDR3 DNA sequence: TGTGCCAGCAGCTCGAGGACTAGCGGCTACGAGCAGTACTTC. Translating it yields CASSSRTSGYEQYF.

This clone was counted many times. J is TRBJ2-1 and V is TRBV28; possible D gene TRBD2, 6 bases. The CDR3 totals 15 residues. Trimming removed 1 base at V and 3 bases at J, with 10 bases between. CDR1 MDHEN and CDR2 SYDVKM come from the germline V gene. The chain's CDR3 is CASSLLLAGYNEQFF. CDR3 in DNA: TGTGCCAGCAGTTTATTACTAGCAGGCTACAATGAGCAGTTCTTC.

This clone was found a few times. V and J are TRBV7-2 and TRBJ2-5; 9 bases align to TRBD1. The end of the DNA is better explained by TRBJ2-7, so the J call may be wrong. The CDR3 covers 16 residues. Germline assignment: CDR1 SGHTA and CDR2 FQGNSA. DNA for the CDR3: TGTGCCAGCAGCTTAGCACCCGGACAGGGGTATTTCGAGCAGTACTTC. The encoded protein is CASSLAPGQGYFEQYF.

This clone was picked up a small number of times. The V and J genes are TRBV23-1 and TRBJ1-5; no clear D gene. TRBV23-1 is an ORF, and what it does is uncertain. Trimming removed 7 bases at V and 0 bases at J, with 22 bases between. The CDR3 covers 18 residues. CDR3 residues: CASTLTPPPIHSNQPQHF. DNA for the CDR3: TGCGCCAGCACCCTCACCCCTCCCCCAATACATAGCAATCAGCCCCAGCATTTT.

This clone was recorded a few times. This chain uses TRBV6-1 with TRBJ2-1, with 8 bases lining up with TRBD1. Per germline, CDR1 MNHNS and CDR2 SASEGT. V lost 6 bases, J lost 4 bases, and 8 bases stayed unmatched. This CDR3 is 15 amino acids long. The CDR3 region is CASRTGGSRYNEQFF. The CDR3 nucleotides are TGTGCCAGCAGAACAGGGGGTTCGAGGTACAATGAGCAGTTCTTC.

The CDR3 spells CASSPRDLSYNEQFF. The CDR3 nucleotides read TGTGCCAGCTCACCGAGGGATCTCTCCTACAATGAGCAGTTCTTC. V and J are TRBV18 and TRBJ2-1, with a possible D match to TRBD2 (5 bases). The germline CDR1 and CDR2 sequences are KGHSH and LQKENI. Trimming left V 3 bases short and J 0 bases short, with 9 bases between. The CDR3 contains 15 residues.

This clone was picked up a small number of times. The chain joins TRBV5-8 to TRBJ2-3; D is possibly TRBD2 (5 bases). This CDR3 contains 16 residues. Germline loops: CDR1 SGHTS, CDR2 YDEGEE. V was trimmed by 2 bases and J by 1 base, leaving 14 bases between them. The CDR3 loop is CASSFRGGGGTDTQYF. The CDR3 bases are TGTGCCAGCAGCTTTAGAGGAGGCGGTGGCACAGATACGCAGTATTTT.

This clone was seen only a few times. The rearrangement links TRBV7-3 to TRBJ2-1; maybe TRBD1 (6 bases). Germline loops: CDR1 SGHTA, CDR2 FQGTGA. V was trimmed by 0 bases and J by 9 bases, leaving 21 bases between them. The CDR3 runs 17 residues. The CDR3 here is CASSLTGRPQGRAEQFF. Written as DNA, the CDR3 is TGTGCCAGCAGCTTAACTGGGCGGCCCCAGGGGCGGGCTGAGCAGTTCTTC.

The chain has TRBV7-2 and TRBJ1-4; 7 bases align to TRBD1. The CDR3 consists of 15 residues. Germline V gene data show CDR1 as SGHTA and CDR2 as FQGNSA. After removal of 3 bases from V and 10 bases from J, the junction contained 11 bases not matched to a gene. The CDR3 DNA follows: TGTGCCAGCAGCTTTGTTTTCGAGGGGGCGGGAAAACTGTTTTTT. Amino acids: CASSFVFEGAGKLFF.

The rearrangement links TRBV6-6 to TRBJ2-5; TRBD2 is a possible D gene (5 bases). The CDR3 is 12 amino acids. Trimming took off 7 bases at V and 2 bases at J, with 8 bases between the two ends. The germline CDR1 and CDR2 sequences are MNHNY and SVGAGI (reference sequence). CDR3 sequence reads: CASNRGQETQYF. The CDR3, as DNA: TGTGCCAGCAACCGGGGTCAAGAGACCCAGTACTTC.

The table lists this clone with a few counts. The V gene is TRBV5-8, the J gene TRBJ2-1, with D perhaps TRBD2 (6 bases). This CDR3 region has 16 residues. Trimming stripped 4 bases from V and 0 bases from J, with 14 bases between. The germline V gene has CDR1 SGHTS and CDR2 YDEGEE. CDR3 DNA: TGTGCCAGCAGCGGGGCACCGGGAGTCTCCTACAATGAGCAGTTCTTC. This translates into CASSGAPGVSYNEQFF. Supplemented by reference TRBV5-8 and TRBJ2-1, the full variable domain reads EAGVTQSPTHLIKTRGQQATLRCSPISGHTSVYWYQQALGLGLQFLLWYDEGEERNRGNFPPRFSGRQFPNYSSELNVNALELEDSALYLCASSGAPGVSYNEQFFGPGTRLTVL.

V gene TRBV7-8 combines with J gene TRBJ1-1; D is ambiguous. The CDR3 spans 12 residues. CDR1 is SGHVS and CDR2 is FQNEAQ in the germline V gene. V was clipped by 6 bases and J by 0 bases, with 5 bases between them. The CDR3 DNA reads TGTGCCAGCAGACAAGTGAACACTGAAGCTTTCTTT. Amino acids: CASRQVNTEAFF.

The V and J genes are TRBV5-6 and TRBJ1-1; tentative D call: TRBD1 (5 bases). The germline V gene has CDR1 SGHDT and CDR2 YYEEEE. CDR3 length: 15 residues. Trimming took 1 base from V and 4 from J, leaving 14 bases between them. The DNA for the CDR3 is TGTGCCAGCAGCTTGACAGGTCTGGGCATCACTGAAGCTTTCTTT. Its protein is CASSLTGLGITEAFF.

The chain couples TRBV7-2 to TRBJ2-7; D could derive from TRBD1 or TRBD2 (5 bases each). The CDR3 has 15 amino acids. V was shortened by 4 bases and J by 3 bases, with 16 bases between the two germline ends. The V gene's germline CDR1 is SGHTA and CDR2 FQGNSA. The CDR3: CASSSHEGHNYEQYF. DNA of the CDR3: TGTGCCAGCAGCTCCCACGAGGGGCATAACTACGAGCAGTACTTC.

The CDR3 sequence: CASSTLGYEQYF. The CDR3 coding sequence is TGTGCCAGCAGCACCTTGGGCTACGAGCAGTACTTC. This chain uses TRBV7-2 with TRBJ2-7; D is ambiguous. Deletions cut 5 bases from V and 3 bases from J, with 8 bases between. The CDR3 totals 12 residues. Germline CDR1 SGHTA, CDR2 FQGNSA.

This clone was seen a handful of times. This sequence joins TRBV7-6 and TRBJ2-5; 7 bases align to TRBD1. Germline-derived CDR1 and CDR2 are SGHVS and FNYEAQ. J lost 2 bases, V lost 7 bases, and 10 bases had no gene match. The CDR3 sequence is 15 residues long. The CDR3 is CASTPGTVKQETQYF. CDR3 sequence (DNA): TGTGCCAGCACCCCCGGGACAGTTAAACAAGAGACCCAGTACTTC. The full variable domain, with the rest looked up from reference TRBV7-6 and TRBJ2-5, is GAGVSQSPRYKVTKRGQDVALRCDPISGHVSLYWYRQALGQGPEFLTYFNYEAQQDKSGLPNDRFSAERPEGSISTLTIQRTEQRDSAMYRCASTPGTVKQETQYFGPGTRLLVL.

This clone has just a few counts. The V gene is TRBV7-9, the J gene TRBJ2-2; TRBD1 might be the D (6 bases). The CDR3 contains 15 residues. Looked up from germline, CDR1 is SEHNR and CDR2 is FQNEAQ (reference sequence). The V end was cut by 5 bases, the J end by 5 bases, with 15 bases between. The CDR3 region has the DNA TGTGCCAGCAGCCCCTGGACAGATTATACCGGGGAGCTGTTTTTT. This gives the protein CASSPWTDYTGELFF.

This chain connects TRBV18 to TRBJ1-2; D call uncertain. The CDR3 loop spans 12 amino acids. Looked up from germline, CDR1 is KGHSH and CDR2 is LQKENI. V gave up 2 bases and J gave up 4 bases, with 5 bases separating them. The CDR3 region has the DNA TGTGCCAGCTCACCAGGGTCCTATGGCTACACCTTC. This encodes CASSPGSYGYTF.

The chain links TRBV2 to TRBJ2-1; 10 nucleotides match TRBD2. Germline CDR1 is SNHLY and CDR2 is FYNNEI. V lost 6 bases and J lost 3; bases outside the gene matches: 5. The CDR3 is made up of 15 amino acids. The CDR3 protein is CASRGGLASYNEQFF. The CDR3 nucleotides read TGTGCCAGCAGGGGGGGACTAGCGAGCTACAATGAGCAGTTCTTC.

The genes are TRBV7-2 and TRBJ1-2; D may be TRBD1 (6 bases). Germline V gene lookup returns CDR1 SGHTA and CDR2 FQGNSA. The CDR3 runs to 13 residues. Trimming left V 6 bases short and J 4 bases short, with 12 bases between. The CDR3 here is CASSVDSRYGYTF. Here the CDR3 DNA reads TGTGCCAGCAGTGTGGACAGCCGCTATGGCTACACCTTC. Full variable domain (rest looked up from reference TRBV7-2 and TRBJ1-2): GAGVSQSPSNKVTEKGKDVELRCDPISGHTALYWYRQSLGQGLEFLIYFQGNSAPDKSGLPSDRFSAERTGGSVSTLTIQRTQQEDSAVYLCASSVDSRYGYTFGSGTRLTVV.

As DNA, the CDR3 is TGTGCCAGCGGGACTGAAGGCATTAGGGGGTTTTTT. This translates into CASGTEGIRGFF. The gene calls are TRBV2 and TRBJ1-4, with D possibly being TRBD1 (5 bases). V lost 8 bases, J lost 16 bases, and 20 bases lay in between. Looked up from germline, CDR1 is SNHLY and CDR2 is FYNNEI. This CDR3 is built from 12 residues. Based on the CDR3 plus reference TRBV2 and TRBJ1-4, the full variable domain is EPEVTQTPSHQVTQMGQEVILRCVPISNHLYFYWYRQILGQKVEFLVSFYNNEISEKSEIFDDQFSVERPDGSNFTLKIRSTKLEDSAMYFCASGTEGIRGFFGSGTQLSVL.